This passage covers 22 T cell receptor beta chains from one sample sequenced in a study of T cell responses to AZD1222 COVID-19 vaccine. Here immunoSEQ multiplex PCR was the method, and the copy in TCRdb shows in-frame clones only, minus some. The sample includes over 100,000 clones, under 95% of them seen just once. The sequencing used peripheral blood, collected 28 days after the second AZD1222 dose. The receptors shown here come from an adult who received the AZD1222 COVID-19 vaccine.

The J gene is TRBJ1-1, the V gene TRBV24-1; TRBD1 is a possible D gene (6 bases). The CDR3 has 17 amino acids. Germline CDR1 reads KGHDR; CDR2 reads SFDVKD. V lost 6 bases, J lost 0 bases, and 19 bases lay in between. This CDR3 is CATSTPGAQTMNTEAFF. Here the CDR3 DNA reads TGTGCCACCAGTACCCCGGGGGCACAGACAATGAACACTGAAGCTTTCTTT.

CDR3: CASSLTGALEQYF. The DNA of the CDR3 is TGTGCCAGCAGTTTAACAGGGGCACTCGAGCAGTACTTC. The chain combines TRBV12-3 or TRBV12-4 with TRBJ2-7; 7 bases agree with TRBD1. The CDR3 contains 13 residues. Trimming at V came to 2 bases and at J to 6 bases, leaving 4 bases not matched to a gene.

The gene calls are TRBV11-2 and TRBJ2-5; D possibly matches TRBD1 or TRBD2 (5 bases each). Germline V lookup: CDR1 SGHAT, CDR2 FQNNGV. V was clipped by 0 bases and J by 4 bases, with 6 bases between them. The CDR3 contains 13 residues. This CDR3 is CASSLDGGETQYF. In DNA, the CDR3 is TGTGCCAGCAGCTTAGATGGGGGAGAGACCCAGTACTTC.

This chain uses TRBV29-1 with TRBJ1-1; no definite D call. The CDR3 contains 14 residues. With 3 bases removed from V and 3 bases from J, the gap between germline ends came to 14 bases. Looked up from germline, CDR1 is SQVTM and CDR2 is ANQGSEA. The CDR3 DNA reads as TGCAGCGTTGAGACCCTGCGACCCCACACTGAAGCTTTCTTT. Protein: CSVETLRPHTEAFF.

This chain joins TRBV6-6 and TRBJ1-2; 10 bases match TRBD1. This CDR3 has 16 amino acids. The germline gives CDR1 MNHNY, CDR2 SVGAGI (reference sequence). The junction had 10 bases not matched to a gene; V was cut back by 5 bases and J by 4 bases. The CDR3 bases are TGTGCCAGCAGTCGACCGGGACAGGGGAGGATCTATGGCTACACCTTC. Protein product: CASSRPGQGRIYGYTF.

This clone has only one observation. The V gene is TRBV6-2 or TRBV6-3, the J gene TRBJ2-7; D might be TRBD1 (6 bases). Trimming shortened V by 4 bases and J by 3 bases, and 13 bases separated the two germline ends. Germline V lookup: CDR1 MNHEY, CDR2 SVGEGT. The CDR3 is made up of 14 amino acids. The CDR3 bases are TGTGCCAGCAGTTTAGGGGGAGAGATCTACGAGCAGTACTTC. Translating gives CASSLGGEIYEQYF.

In this sample, this clone turned up once. The chain combines TRBV6-1 with TRBJ2-7; 7 bases line up with TRBD1. Per the germline V gene, CDR1 is MNHNS and CDR2 is SASEGT. The trim removed 1 base at V and 3 bases at J, leaving 3 bases unmatched. The CDR3 is 14 residues long. CDR3 in DNA: TGTGCCAGCAGTGAAGTAGACAGGGTCTACGAGCAGTACTTC. This sequence encodes CASSEVDRVYEQYF.

The chain employs TRBV19 and TRBJ2-4; D not resolved. Germline V lookup: CDR1 LNHDA, CDR2 SQIVND (reference sequence). The CDR3 consists of 14 residues. V lost 5 bases to trimming and J lost 1 base, with 9 bases between them. Here the CDR3 reads CASSPNSAKNIQYF. The DNA of the CDR3 is TGTGCCAGTAGTCCTAACTCGGCCAAAAACATTCAGTACTTC.

This clone was seen a single time. This rearrangement joins TRBV7-9 to TRBJ2-2; no reliable D call. Germline-derived CDR1 and CDR2 are SEHNR and FQNEAQ (reference sequence). The germline V and J ends were trimmed by 2 bases and 6 bases, with 10 bases remaining between them. The length of the CDR3 is 14 residues. The CDR3 DNA reads as TGTGCCAGCAGCTTAAAGGGAAACGCCGGGGAGCTGTTTTTT. Amino acids: CASSLKGNAGELFF. Full variable domain (missing parts from reference TRBV7-9 and TRBJ2-2): DTGVSQNPRHKITKRGQNVTFRCDPISEHNRLYWYRQTLGQGPEFLTYFQNEAQLEKSRLLSDRFSAERPKGSFSTLEIQRTEQGDSAMYLCASSLKGNAGELFFGEGSRLTVL.

The genes are TRBV4-1 and TRBJ2-1; D is possibly TRBD1 or TRBD2 (5 bases each). Deletions cut 1 base from V and 4 bases from J, with 20 bases between. The CDR3 runs 18 residues. CDR1 and CDR2 (germline): MGHRA, YSYEKL. The CDR3 loop reads CASSQAAAWGLVYNEQFF. The CDR3 DNA reads as TGCGCCAGCAGCCAAGCCGCGGCTTGGGGGTTGGTGTACAATGAGCAGTTCTTC.

V and J are TRBV6-5 and TRBJ2-3; 15 bases are a match to TRBD2. The CDR3 runs to 15 residues. V gave up 9 bases and J gave up 11 bases; unmatched junction bases: 12. Germline CDR1 MNHEY, CDR2 SVGAGI. In DNA, the CDR3 is TGTGCCAGTAGAACGGGACTAGCGGGAGGTGGCGGGCAGTATTTT. Translated, it gives CASRTGLAGGGGQYF.

CDR3 sequence reads: CSASGVSFRAYNEQFF. CDR3 bases: TGCAGTGCTAGTGGAGTCTCATTCCGAGCCTACAATGAGCAGTTCTTC. The rearrangement joins TRBV20-1 to TRBJ2-1; no clear D. The V end lost 3 bases, the J end lost 2 bases, and 17 bases lay between the germline ends. CDR3 size: 16 residues. Germline CDR1 DFQATT, CDR2 SNEGSKA (reference sequence).

The rearrangement joins TRBV6-2 or TRBV6-3 to TRBJ1-4; 10 nucleotides match TRBD1. V dropped 1 base and J dropped 8; count of bases not matched to a gene: 4. Germline CDR1 is MNHEY and CDR2 is SVGEGT. The CDR3 is made up of 15 amino acids. Here the CDR3 DNA reads TGTGCCAGCAGTTACTTCGGGGACAGGGGCGAAAAACTGTTTTTT. Translation gives CASSYFGDRGEKLFF.

The chain has TRBV7-9 and TRBJ1-2; D is ambiguous. Trimming took off 5 bases at V and 4 bases at J, with 5 bases between the two ends. The germline gives CDR1 SEHNR, CDR2 FQNEAQ (reference sequence). CDR3 length: 11 amino acids. In nucleotides, the CDR3 is TGTGCCAGCAGCAACATCTATGGCTACACCTTC. Its translation: CASSNIYGYTF.

The chain employs TRBV5-1 and TRBJ2-3; D might be TRBD2 (7 bases). The CDR3 spans 16 residues. CDR1 SGHRS and CDR2 YFSETQ come from the germline V gene. V was pared by 4 bases and J by 0 bases, with 15 bases between. The CDR3 protein is CASSPGGGGSTDTQYF. The CDR3 DNA is TGCGCCAGCAGCCCCGGGGGCGGGGGCAGCACAGATACGCAGTATTTT.

This chain uses TRBV28 with TRBJ1-3; no clear D gene. The CDR3 covers 13 residues. V lost 4 bases, J lost 0 bases, and 4 bases lay in between. Germline lookup yields CDR1 MDHEN and CDR2 SYDVKM. The CDR3 sequence: CASSSLSGNTIYF. The CDR3 coding sequence is TGTGCCAGCAGTTCCCTCTCTGGAAACACCATATATTTT.

The V call is TRBV6-2 or TRBV6-3, the J call TRBJ2-2; D is possibly TRBD2 (5 bases). V shed 4 bases and J shed 7 bases, with 16 bases lying between them. The CDR3 length is 15 residues. The V gene's germline CDR1 is MNHEY and CDR2 SVGEGT. The CDR3 spells CASSSVRLGDGELFF. CDR3 nucleotide sequence: TGTGCCAGCAGTTCGGTACGACTCGGGGACGGGGAGCTGTTTTTT.

This clone was picked up one time. This sequence joins TRBV9 and TRBJ2-2; D not certain. V lost 0 bases to trimming and J lost 4 bases, with 7 bases between them. This CDR3 contains 14 residues. CDR1 is SGDLS and CDR2 is YYNGEE in the germline V gene. DNA for the CDR3: TGTGCCAGCAGCGTAGAAGCTTTCACCGGGGAGCTGTTTTTT. Translated, it gives CASSVEAFTGELFF.

The V and J genes are TRBV6-5 and TRBJ2-7, with TRBD2 matching over 13 bases. This CDR3 has 15 residues. Germline CDR1 is MNHEY and CDR2 is SVGAGI. V lost 7 bases, J lost 2 bases, and 5 bases stayed unmatched. CDR3 region: CASTWTSGGPYEQYF. The CDR3 DNA follows: TGTGCCAGCACCTGGACTAGCGGGGGTCCCTACGAGCAGTACTTC.

The J gene is TRBJ1-3, the V gene TRBV5-8; D is unclear. Germline CDR1 SGHTS, CDR2 YDEGEE. CDR3 size: 15 residues. Trimming removed 0 bases at V and 0 bases at J, with 7 bases between. The CDR3 nucleotides read TGTGCCAGCAGCTTGGTGGGGAGCTCTGGAAACACCATATATTTT. The encoded protein is CASSLVGSSGNTIYF.

The chain couples TRBV7-9 to TRBJ1-6; D is undetermined. This CDR3 has 13 amino acids. Looked up from germline, CDR1 is SEHNR and CDR2 is FQNEAQ (reference sequence). Trimming shortened V by 4 bases and J by 6 bases, and 7 bases separated the two germline ends. CDR3 in amino acids: CASSYFGNSPLHF. As DNA, the CDR3 is TGTGCCAGCAGCTATTTCGGTAATTCACCCCTCCACTTT. Filled out from reference TRBV7-9 and TRBJ1-6, the complete variable domain reads DTGVSQNPRHKITKRGQNVTFRCDPISEHNRLYWYRQTLGQGPEFLTYFQNEAQLEKSRLLSDRFSAERPKGSFSTLEIQRTEQGDSAMYLCASSYFGNSPLHFGNGTRLTVT.

The CDR3 DNA follows: TGTGCCAGCAGTGACTACAAGGGCACAGATACGCAGTATTTT. Residues: CASSDYKGTDTQYF. The V call is TRBV25-1, the J call TRBJ2-3; D uncertain. The CDR3 has 14 amino acids. Germline V CDR1 and CDR2: MGHDK, SYGVNS. Trimming pared 3 bases from V and 1 base from J, leaving 8 bases between. Combining the CDR3 with reference TRBV25-1 and TRBJ2-3 gives the whole variable domain EADIYQTPRYLVIGTGKKITLECSQTMGHDKMYWYQQDPGMELHLIHYSYGVNSTEKGDLSSESTVSRIRTEHFPLTLESARPSHTSQYLCASSDYKGTDTQYFGPGTRLTVL.